The clone carrying this T cell receptor (beta chain) was recorded at least ten times. Its specificity is unknown. These data originate in a study of molecular identifiers for immune sequencing clone quantification. Study-wide findings and caveats: Clones above 20 RNA copies held over 98% of effector molecules, under 1% in naive cells.

Bulk TCR libraries were made with methods that had been previously described and with listed TCR primers. TCRdb itself ran the PCR reads through MiXCR, one entry per CDR3 protein. The table lists some 100,000 distinct CDR3 sequences, about 35% of them singletons. CDR1 and CDR2 from the germline V gene are SGHAT and FQNNGV. V lost 1 base to trimming and J lost 7 bases, with 17 bases between them. The CDR3 spans 15 residues. The TCR comes from a human donor in good health. Some libraries in this study had Jurkat cell RNA spiked in. V and J are TRBV11-2 and TRBJ2-7; TRBD1 is a possible D gene (5 bases). Source material: naive CD8+ T cells from blood, with Jurkat cell RNA spiked in. Subset given: FACS-sorted CD8+CD4-CCR7+CD45RA+ naive T cells. CDR3 bases: TGTGCCAGCAGCTTAGTGTGGGGCCCAGGACGGGAGCAGTACTTC. Protein sequence: CASSLVWGPGREQYF.